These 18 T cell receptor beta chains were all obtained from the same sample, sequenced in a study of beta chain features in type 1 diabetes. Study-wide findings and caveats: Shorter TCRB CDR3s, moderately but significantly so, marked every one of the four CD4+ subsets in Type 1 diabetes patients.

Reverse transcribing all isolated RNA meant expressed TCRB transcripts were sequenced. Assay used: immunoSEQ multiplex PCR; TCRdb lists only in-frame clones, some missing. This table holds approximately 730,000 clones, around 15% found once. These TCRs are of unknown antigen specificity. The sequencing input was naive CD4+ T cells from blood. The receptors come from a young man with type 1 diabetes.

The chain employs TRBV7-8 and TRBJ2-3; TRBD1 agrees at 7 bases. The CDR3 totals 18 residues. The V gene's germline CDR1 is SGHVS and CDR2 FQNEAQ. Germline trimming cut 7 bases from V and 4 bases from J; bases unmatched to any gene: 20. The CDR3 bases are TGTGCCAGCAACCCCCTCAGACAGGGAGCAGGGTCGGCAGATACGCAGTATTTT. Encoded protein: CASNPLRQGAGSADTQYF.

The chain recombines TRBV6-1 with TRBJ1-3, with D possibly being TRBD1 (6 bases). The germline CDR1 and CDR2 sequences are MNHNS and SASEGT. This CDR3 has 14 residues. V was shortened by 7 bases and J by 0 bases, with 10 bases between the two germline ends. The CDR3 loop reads CASTSQGSGNTIYF. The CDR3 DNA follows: TGTGCCAGCACTTCACAGGGCTCTGGAAACACCATATATTTT.

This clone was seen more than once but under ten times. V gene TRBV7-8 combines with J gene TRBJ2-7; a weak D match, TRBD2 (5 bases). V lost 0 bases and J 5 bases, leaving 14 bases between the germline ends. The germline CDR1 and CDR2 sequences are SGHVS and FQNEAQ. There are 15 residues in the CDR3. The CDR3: CASSLAGNRRDEQYF. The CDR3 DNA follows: TGTGCCAGCAGCTTAGCAGGGAATAGGCGGGACGAGCAGTACTTC.

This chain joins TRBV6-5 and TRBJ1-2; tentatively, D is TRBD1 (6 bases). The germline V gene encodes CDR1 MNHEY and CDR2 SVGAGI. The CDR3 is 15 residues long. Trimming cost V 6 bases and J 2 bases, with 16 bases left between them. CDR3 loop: CASSSQGQSNYGYTF. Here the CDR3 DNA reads TGTGCCAGCAGCTCACAGGGACAAAGCAACTATGGCTACACCTTC.

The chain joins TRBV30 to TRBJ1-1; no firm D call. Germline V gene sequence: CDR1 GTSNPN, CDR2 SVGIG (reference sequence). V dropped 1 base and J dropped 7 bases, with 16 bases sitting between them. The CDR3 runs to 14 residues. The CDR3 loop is CAWSAQLDHGEAFF. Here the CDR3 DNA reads TGTGCCTGGAGTGCCCAATTGGATCATGGTGAAGCTTTCTTT.

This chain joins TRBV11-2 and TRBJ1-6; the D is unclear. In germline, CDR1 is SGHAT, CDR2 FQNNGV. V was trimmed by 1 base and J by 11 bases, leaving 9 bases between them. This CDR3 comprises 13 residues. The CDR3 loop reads CASSLGVGAPLHF. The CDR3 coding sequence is TGTGCCAGCAGCTTAGGGGTAGGTGCACCCCTCCACTTT.

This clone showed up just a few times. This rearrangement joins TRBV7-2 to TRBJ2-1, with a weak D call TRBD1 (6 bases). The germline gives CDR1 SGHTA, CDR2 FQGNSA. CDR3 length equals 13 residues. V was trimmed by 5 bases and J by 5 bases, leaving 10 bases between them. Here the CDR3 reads CASSPDRNNEQFF. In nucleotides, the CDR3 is TGTGCCAGCAGCCCCGACAGGAACAATGAGCAGTTCTTC.

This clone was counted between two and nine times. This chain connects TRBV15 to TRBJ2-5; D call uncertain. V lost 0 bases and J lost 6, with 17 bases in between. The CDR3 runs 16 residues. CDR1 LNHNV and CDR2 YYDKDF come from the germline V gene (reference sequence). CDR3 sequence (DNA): TGTGCCACCAGCAGAGATCCCTCCAAGGTGGTGCAGACCCAGTACTTC. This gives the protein CATSRDPSKVVQTQYF.

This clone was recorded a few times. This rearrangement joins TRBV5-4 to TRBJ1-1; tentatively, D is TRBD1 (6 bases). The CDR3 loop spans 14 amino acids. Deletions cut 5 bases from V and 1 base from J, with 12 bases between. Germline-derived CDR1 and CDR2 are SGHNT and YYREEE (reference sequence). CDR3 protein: CASRETGWNTEAFF. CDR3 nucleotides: TGTGCCAGCAGGGAGACAGGCTGGAACACTGAAGCTTTCTTT.

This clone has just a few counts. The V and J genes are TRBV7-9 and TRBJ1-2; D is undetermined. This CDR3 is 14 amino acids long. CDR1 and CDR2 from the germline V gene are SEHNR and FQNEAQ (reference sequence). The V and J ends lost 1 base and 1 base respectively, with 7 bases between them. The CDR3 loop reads CASSLDAVNYGYTF. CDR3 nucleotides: TGTGCCAGCAGCTTAGATGCAGTTAACTATGGCTACACCTTC.

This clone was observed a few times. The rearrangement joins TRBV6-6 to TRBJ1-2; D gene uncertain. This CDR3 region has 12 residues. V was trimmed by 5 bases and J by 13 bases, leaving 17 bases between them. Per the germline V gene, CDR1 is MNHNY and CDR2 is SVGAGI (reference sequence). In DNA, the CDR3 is TGTGCCAGCAGTGAGACGAGGACCGAACCCACCTTC. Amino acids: CASSETRTEPTF.

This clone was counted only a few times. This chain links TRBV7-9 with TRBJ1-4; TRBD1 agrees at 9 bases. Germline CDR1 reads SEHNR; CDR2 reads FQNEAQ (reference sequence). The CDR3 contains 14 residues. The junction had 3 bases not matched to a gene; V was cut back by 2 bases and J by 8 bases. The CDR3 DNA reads TGTGCCAGCAGCTTACGGACAGGGGACGAAAAACTGTTTTTT. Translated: CASSLRTGDEKLFF.

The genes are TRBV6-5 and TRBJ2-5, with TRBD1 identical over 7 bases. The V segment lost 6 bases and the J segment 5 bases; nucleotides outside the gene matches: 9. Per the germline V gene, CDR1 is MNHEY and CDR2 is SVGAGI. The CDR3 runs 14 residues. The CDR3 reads CASRKGQSRETQYF. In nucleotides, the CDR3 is TGTGCCAGCAGGAAGGGACAGTCCAGGGAGACCCAGTACTTC.

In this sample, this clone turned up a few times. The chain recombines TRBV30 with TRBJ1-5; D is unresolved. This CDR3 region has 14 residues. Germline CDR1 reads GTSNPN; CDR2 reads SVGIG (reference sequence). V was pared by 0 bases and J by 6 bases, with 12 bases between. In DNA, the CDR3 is TGTGCCTGGAGTGTACAGCTAGCAATTCAGCCCCAGCATTTT. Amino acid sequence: CAWSVQLAIQPQHF.

CDR3 sequence: CASSLISTYEQYF. Here the CDR3 DNA reads TGTGCCAGCAGCTTGATAAGTACCTACGAGCAGTACTTC. This chain uses TRBV5-5 with TRBJ2-7; no reliable D call. The V and J ends lost 1 base and 2 bases respectively, with 7 bases between them. The CDR3 is 13 residues long. Germline loops: CDR1 SGHKS, CDR2 YYEKEE (reference sequence).

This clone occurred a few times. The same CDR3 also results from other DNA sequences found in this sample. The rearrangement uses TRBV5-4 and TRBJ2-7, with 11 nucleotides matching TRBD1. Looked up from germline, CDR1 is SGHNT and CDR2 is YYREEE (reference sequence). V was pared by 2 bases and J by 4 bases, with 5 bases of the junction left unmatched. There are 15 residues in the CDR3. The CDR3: CASSFGQGAWYEQYF. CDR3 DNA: TGTGCCAGCAGCTTCGGACAGGGGGCTTGGTACGAGCAGTACTTC. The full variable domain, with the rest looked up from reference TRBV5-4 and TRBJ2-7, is ETGVTQSPTHLIKTRGQQVTLRCSSQSGHNTVSWYQQALGQGPQFIFQYYREEENGRGNFPPRFSGLQFPNYSSELNVNALELDDSALYLCASSFGQGAWYEQYFGPGTRLTVT.

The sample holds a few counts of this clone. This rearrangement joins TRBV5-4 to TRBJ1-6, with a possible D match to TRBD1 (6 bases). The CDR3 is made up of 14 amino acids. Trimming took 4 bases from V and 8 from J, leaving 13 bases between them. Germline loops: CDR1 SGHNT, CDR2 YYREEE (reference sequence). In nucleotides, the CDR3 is TGTGCCAGCAGCCGGGGGGCTGGGGATTCACCCCTCCACTTT. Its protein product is CASSRGAGDSPLHF.

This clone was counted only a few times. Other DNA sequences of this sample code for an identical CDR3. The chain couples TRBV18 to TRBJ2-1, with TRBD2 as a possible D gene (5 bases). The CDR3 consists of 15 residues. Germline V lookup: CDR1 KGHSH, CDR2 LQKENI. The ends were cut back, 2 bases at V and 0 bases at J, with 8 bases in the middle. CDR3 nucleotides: TGTGCCAGCTCACCAGGAGAGGGCTCCTACAATGAGCAGTTCTTC. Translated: CASSPGEGSYNEQFF.